The clone carrying this T cell receptor beta chain was found a few times. Its antigen is still unknown. The sample is drawn from a study of blood T cells in healthy people across ages. General study points: The study regarded diversity estimates from one million T cells as underestimates.

Trimming took 3 bases from V and 10 from J; bases not matched to a gene: 12. The CDR3 covers 17 residues. With a J-beta primer mix and a sample-barcoded 5' primer, a second PCR ran about 7 to 12 cycles. TCRdb analysed the 5' RACE reads with MiXCR anew, one entry per CDR3 protein. The data contain about 1,600,000 distinct CDR3 sequences, roughly 40% of them singletons. The source is a woman aged 18-29 years in good health. What was sequenced was blood. V and J are TRBV12-3 or TRBV12-4 and TRBJ2-1; TRBD2 matches at 13 bases. The CDR3 here is CASSFNPTSGGRYEQFF. In DNA, the CDR3 is TGTGCCAGCAGTTTTAACCCGACTAGCGGGGGGAGGTACGAGCAGTTCTTC.